This T cell receptor (beta chain) was observed in a study of PD-1 blockade in classical Hodgkin lymphoma. Study-wide results and caveats: Newly diagnosed patients were reported to start with lower TCR diversity than healthy donors. What drove the repertoire differences, possibly disease activity or prior therapy, has not been defined. It was among complete responders that baseline diversity resembled that of newly diagnosed patients. It was CD4+ TCR diversity, not CD8+, that rose significantly by C4D1.

CDR3 size: 14 residues. Per germline, CDR1 SGHTS and CDR2 YDEGEE. Between the trimmed V and J ends, which lost 1 base and 4 bases, there was a span of 11 bases. Remarks on this clone: Antigen specificity is unknown.

Method: immunoSEQ multiplex PCR; TCRdb's copy keeps in-frame clones and lacks some. There are roughly 12,000 clones in the sample; roughly 80% occur only once, and roughly 35% lies in the top ten. Exposure to brentuximab vedotin varied, and each patient had relapsed following autologous stem cell transplantation. This chain links TRBV5-8 with TRBJ1-1, with D maybe TRBD1 (5 bases). Specimen: peripheral blood mononuclear cells (PBMCs), collected at baseline. This sequence was found in a human donor with classical Hodgkin lymphoma. Here the CDR3 reads CASSLRGLGTEAFF. The CDR3 coding sequence is TGTGCCAGCAGCTTGAGGGGTTTGGGCACTGAAGCTTTCTTT.